Sequencing of this T cell receptor (beta chain) was carried out in a study of blood T cells in healthy people across ages. Donors each provided ten milliliters of peripheral blood. CDR1 and CDR2 from the germline V gene are MNHEY and SVGAGI. Trimming stripped 0 bases from V and 0 bases from J, with 14 bases between. The CDR3 contains 17 residues. The second PCR ran about 6 to 11 cycles with a sample-barcoded 5' primer and J-beta primers. TCRdb re-called the 5' RACE reads through MiXCR, storing one row per CDR3 protein. Among hundreds of thousands of distinct CDR3 sequences listed, about 40% were seen once.

The sequenced sample consisted of blood. The clonotype comes from an older woman in good health. The genes are TRBV6-5 and TRBJ1-1; D remains unclear. For the CDR3, the DNA is TGTGCCAGCAGTTACTCGAGCCGGGCGGTGGTGAACACTGAAGCTTTCTTT. Protein: CASSYSSRAVVNTEAFF.